Shown below are 22 T cell receptor beta chains from a single sample sequenced in a study of blood T cell repertoires in COVID-19. Using immunoSEQ multiplex PCR, the repertoire was profiled, and TCRdb retains in-frame clones only, with some absent. The repertoire has roughly 250,000 clones, around 90% of them found once; the top ten carry approximately 2%. Sequencing was performed on PBMCs or T cells enriched from blood (not recorded which). The receptors were sampled from a young woman who had recovered from COVID-19.

This clone turned up a few times. This chain connects TRBV6-2 or TRBV6-3 to TRBJ2-4; TRBD1 aligns across 7 bases. Germline values: CDR1 MNHEY, CDR2 SVGEGT. The length of the CDR3 is 15 residues. The V gene end was trimmed by 2 bases and the J gene end by 1 base; junction bases not matched to a gene: 2. The CDR3 here is CASSYRRGAKNIQYF. For the CDR3, the DNA is TGTGCCAGCAGTTACCGCAGGGGGGCCAAAAACATTCAGTACTTC.

The chain recombines TRBV10-1 with TRBJ2-2; the D is unclear. This CDR3 has 15 residues. CDR1 WNHNN and CDR2 SYGVQD come from the germline V gene (reference sequence). V dropped 4 bases and J dropped 2 bases, with 11 bases sitting between them. The CDR3 is CASSGNFPNTGELFF. The CDR3 DNA reads as TGCGCCAGCAGTGGAAACTTCCCAAACACCGGGGAGCTGTTTTTT.

The V and J genes are TRBV21-1 and TRBJ2-7; the table names TRBD2, a call not compared with the DNA. TRBV21-1 is deemed a pseudogene. The CDR3 totals 14 residues. CDR3 sequence: CASSKGLARYEQYF. DNA of the CDR3: TGTGCCAGCAGCAAAGGTCTAGCCCGGTACGAGCAGTACTTC.

The gene calls are TRBV18 and TRBJ1-2; unclear D gene. CDR3 length: 12 residues. V was pared by 6 bases and J by 3 bases, with 8 bases between. The germline gives CDR1 KGHSH, CDR2 LQKENI. DNA of the CDR3: TGTGCCAGCTCGGCGGACTACTATGGCTACACCTTC. Translating gives CASSADYYGYTF.

The V and J genes are TRBV20-1 and TRBJ1-2; weak D call: TRBD1 (6 bases). Trimming took 3 bases from V and 0 from J, leaving 8 bases between them. This CDR3 region has 13 residues. Germline V gene sequence: CDR1 DFQATT, CDR2 SNEGSKA (reference sequence). The CDR3 nucleotides are TGCAGTGCTAGTCAGGGGACTAACTATGGCTACACCTTC. Translated: CSASQGTNYGYTF.

The chain uses TRBV27 and TRBJ1-5, with 8 bases matching TRBD1. Germline V CDR1 and CDR2: MNHEY, SMNVEV (reference sequence). Trimming took 5 bases from V and 1 from J; bases not matched to a gene: 13. The length of the CDR3 is 18 residues. In DNA, the CDR3 is TGTGCCAGCAGTGAGGGGACAGGTTACCCAAAGAGCAATCAGCCCCAGCATTTT. It encodes CASSEGTGYPKSNQPQHF.

The J gene is TRBJ2-1, the V gene TRBV19; 12 bases are shared with TRBD2. With V trimmed by 4 bases and J by 6 bases, 13 bases remained unmatched. This CDR3 is 18 amino acids long. Germline V gene lookup returns CDR1 LNHDA and CDR2 SQIVND (reference sequence). CDR3 nucleotides: TGTGCCAGTAGTACCCCGCGATCGACTAGCGGGGGCGGCAATGAGCAGTTCTTC. Its protein product is CASSTPRSTSGGGNEQFF.

This rearrangement joins TRBV19 to TRBJ1-1; D is possibly TRBD1 (5 bases). CDR1 and CDR2 from the germline V gene are LNHDA and SQIVND (reference sequence). CDR3 size: 17 residues. Trimming took off 1 base at V and 4 bases at J, with 19 bases between the two ends. In DNA form, the CDR3 reads TGTGCCAGTAGTATAGGCAGGGAAAGGGCCGGTGGCACTGAAGCTTTCTTT. Its protein is CASSIGRERAGGTEAFF.

This chain uses TRBV27 with TRBJ2-5; D is undetermined. Per germline, CDR1 MNHEY and CDR2 SMNVEV (reference sequence). This CDR3 has 13 residues. V dropped 6 bases and J dropped 5 bases, with 13 bases sitting between them. DNA for the CDR3: TGTGCCAGCAGCCCGGTGGTGAGGGAGACCCAGTACTTC. This sequence encodes CASSPVVRETQYF.

Concerning this clone: Within the sample, other DNA sequences also encode this same CDR3. This chain links TRBV5-1 with TRBJ2-3, with 7 bases fitting TRBD1. Unmatched junction bases numbered 2, after V lost 4 bases and J lost 0 bases. The CDR3 length is 14 residues. Germline V lookup: CDR1 SGHRS, CDR2 YFSETQ. CDR3: CASSPGQSTDTQYF. CDR3 nucleotide sequence: TGCGCCAGCAGCCCGGGACAGAGCACAGATACGCAGTATTTT.

The rearrangement links TRBV28 to TRBJ2-1; perhaps TRBD2 as D (6 bases). Per germline, CDR1 MDHEN and CDR2 SYDVKM. This CDR3 has 14 residues. Trimming removed 5 bases at V and 10 bases at J, with 18 bases between. The CDR3: CASSTGAQALEQFF. The CDR3 bases are TGTGCCAGCAGTACGGGAGCTCAAGCCCTAGAGCAGTTCTTC.

This clone showed up just once. The chain couples TRBV4-3 to TRBJ2-2; tentatively, D is TRBD2 (6 bases). Germline values: CDR1 LGHNA, CDR2 YSLEER. The CDR3 is 15 residues long. Trimming shortened V by 0 bases and J by 5 bases, and 10 bases separated the two germline ends. CDR3 protein: CASSQDRLATGELFF. CDR3 nucleotides: TGCGCCAGCAGCCAAGACCGTCTAGCGACCGGGGAGCTGTTTTTT.

The chain combines TRBV13 with TRBJ2-7, with 10 bases that match TRBD1. This CDR3 is built from 15 residues. Germline V gives CDR1 PRHDT, CDR2 FYEKMQ (reference sequence). The V segment lost 0 bases and the J segment 3 bases; nucleotides outside the gene matches: 2. The chain's CDR3 is CASSLGRDRGYEQYF. The CDR3 DNA reads as TGTGCCAGCAGCTTAGGGAGGGACAGGGGCTACGAGCAGTACTTC.

V and J are TRBV5-1 and TRBJ1-1; TRBD1 is a possible D gene (6 bases). Per germline, CDR1 SGHRS and CDR2 YFSETQ. V shed 1 base and J shed 4 bases, with 11 bases lying between them. CDR3 length: 14 amino acids. Written as DNA, the CDR3 is TGCGCCAGCAGCTTGCAGGGGTTCAGCACTGAAGCTTTCTTT. It translates to CASSLQGFSTEAFF.

V gene TRBV18 combines with J gene TRBJ1-4; D remains ambiguous. Trimming cost V 5 bases and J 0 bases, with 10 bases left between them. CDR1 and CDR2 (germline): KGHSH, LQKENI. The CDR3 runs 15 residues. CDR3 coding DNA: TGTGCCAGCTCAGAGTACAGAGCAACTAATGAAAAACTGTTTTTT. The encoded protein is CASSEYRATNEKLFF.

The genes are TRBV19 and TRBJ1-2, with a tentative D call TRBD1 (5 bases). Trimming left V 9 bases short and J 0 bases short, with 17 bases between. Germline assignment: CDR1 LNHDA and CDR2 SQIVND (reference sequence). The CDR3 runs 15 residues. In nucleotides, the CDR3 is TGTGCCAGCAAGACCTCACAGGTTTCTAACTATGGCTACACCTTC. Its protein product is CASKTSQVSNYGYTF.

The CDR3 here is CASSLPNSGNTIYF. CDR3 DNA sequence: TGTGCCAGCAGCTTGCCCAACTCTGGAAACACCATATATTTT. This rearrangement joins TRBV5-4 to TRBJ1-3, with D hard to call. CDR3 length: 14 amino acids. Germline CDR1 reads SGHNT; CDR2 reads YYREEE (reference sequence). Trimming stripped 1 base from V and 0 bases from J, with 5 bases between.

The chain joins TRBV5-6 to TRBJ1-6; no reliable D call. Germline V lookup: CDR1 SGHDT, CDR2 YYEEEE. The CDR3 spans 16 residues. V lost 3 bases to trimming and J lost 10 bases, with 20 bases between them. This chain's CDR3 is CASSSVGVEVLSPLHF. The CDR3 DNA reads as TGTGCCAGCAGCTCGGTTGGCGTGGAGGTTCTCTCACCCCTCCACTTT.

The chain's CDR3 is CASSLEYGNEKLFF. In DNA, the CDR3 is TGTGCCAGCAGCTTGGAATACGGTAATGAAAAACTGTTTTTT. The rearrangement uses TRBV5-4 and TRBJ1-4; D not resolved. Trimming removed 0 bases at V and 4 bases at J, with 7 bases between. Germline V gene data show CDR1 as SGHNT and CDR2 as YYREEE (reference sequence). The CDR3 extends over 14 amino acids.

The chain joins TRBV5-1 to TRBJ2-1, with 15 bases identical to TRBD2. Germline V gene lookup returns CDR1 SGHRS and CDR2 YFSETQ. V dropped 4 bases and J dropped 7; count of bases not matched to a gene: 9. CDR3 size: 17 residues. CDR3 bases: TGCGCCAGCAGCAATCGAGTAGGACTAGCGGGGGGGAATGAGCAGTTCTTC. Protein: CASSNRVGLAGGNEQFF.

The chain recombines TRBV7-8 with TRBJ1-6; TRBD1 aligns across 7 bases. Germline CDR1 and CDR2: SGHVS and FQNEAQ. There are 17 residues in the CDR3. Losses at the gene ends were 5 bases for V and 5 bases for J; bases not matched to a gene: 12. Here the CDR3 reads CASSAGTATGDNSPLHF. CDR3 nucleotide sequence: TGTGCCAGCAGCGCCGGGACTGCTACAGGGGATAATTCACCCCTCCACTTT.

V is TRBV14 and J is TRBJ2-7, with 9 positions matching TRBD2. The V and J ends lost 4 bases and 5 bases, in that order; junction bases with no gene match: 6. Germline loops: CDR1 SGHDN, CDR2 FVKESK. The CDR3 runs 14 residues. In DNA form, the CDR3 reads TGTGCCAGCAGCCTAGCGGGAGTAGGGGACGAGCAGTACTTC. Translation gives CASSLAGVGDEQYF.